This is a list of T cell receptor beta chains from one sample in a study of blood T cell repertoires in COVID-19. The data were produced by immunoSEQ multiplex PCR, yet TCRdb's version contains in-frame clones alone and is incomplete. The sample includes roughly 250,000 clones, roughly 79% seen only once; the top ten take 1.9%. Sample: peripheral blood. These receptors were collected from a woman older than 75 with acute or convalescent COVID-19. Each CDR3 is given with its conserved first and last residue. A D gene is named only where the DNA matches it firmly.

CDR3 protein	J gene	V gene	D gene
CASSSLLAGGPEVADTQYF	TRBJ2-3	TRBV7-8	TRBD2
CASSRTSANTGELFF	TRBJ2-2	TRBV5-4	TRBD2
CASTKGGQGAGEQFF	TRBJ2-1	TRBV28	TRBD1
CASSPRQGGGEQFF	TRBJ2-1	TRBV18	.
CASSLGTGGLEQYF	TRBJ2-7	TRBV5-1	TRBD1
CATGEGWGGQPQHF	TRBJ1-5	TRBV6-6	.
CASSGMGQGGEKLFF	TRBJ1-4	TRBV6-1	TRBD1
CAISESETGHQPQHF	TRBJ1-5	TRBV10-3	TRBD1
CASSRTGQPQHF	TRBJ1-5	TRBV21-1	.
CASSLTLGIYNEQFF	TRBJ2-1	TRBV27	.
CASSQTRGIYEQYF	TRBJ2-7	TRBV7-8	.
CASSEGRFLYGYTF	TRBJ1-2	TRBV6-1	.
CASSYSTGFLWPQHF	TRBJ1-5	TRBV6-5	.
CASGTGGLAQETQYF	TRBJ2-5	TRBV7-2	TRBD2
CASSFGGTQGRGGYTF	TRBJ1-2	TRBV5-1	.
CASSLAMGQINSPLHF	TRBJ1-6	TRBV4-1	TRBD1
CASSKARSGPPYEQYF	TRBJ2-7	TRBV21-1	.
CASSRQPSGNTIYF	TRBJ1-3	TRBV6-5	.
CASSTGGSGANVLTF	TRBJ2-6	TRBV28	TRBD2
CASSKERGGQGREPGELFF	TRBJ2-2	TRBV21-1	.
CASKEDRPSNIQYF	TRBJ2-4	TRBV19	TRBD1
CASSLGQVQETQYF	TRBJ2-5	TRBV6-5	TRBD1
CASRRQGAQGNQPQHF	TRBJ1-5	TRBV19	TRBD1
CSVGVGGYTDTQYF	TRBJ2-3	TRBV29-1	.
CSASNRGAGDQPQHF	TRBJ1-5	TRBV20-1	TRBD1
CASSPRLAGYNEQFF	TRBJ2-1	TRBV14	TRBD2
CASGTSGRVYEQYF	TRBJ2-7	TRBV25-1	TRBD2
CSATGWDGYTF	TRBJ1-2	TRBV20-1	.
CASSQVAGGYEQYF	TRBJ2-7	TRBV14	TRBD1
CASSYWDGGVGGYTF	TRBJ1-2	TRBV6-2/TRBV6-3	.
CASSLLGQGSEKLFF	TRBJ1-4	TRBV5-1	.
CASSLDSGRVHEQYF	TRBJ2-7	TRBV3-1/TRBV3-2	TRBD2
CASSLGLIETNYGYTF	TRBJ1-2	TRBV7-8	.
CASSLPMTGPGELFF	TRBJ2-2	TRBV7-9	TRBD1
CASSLGLVDWETQYF	TRBJ2-5	TRBV7-9	.
CASSYRTGSSYEQYF	TRBJ2-7	TRBV6-6	TRBD1
CASSLRTSGRVRNEQFF	TRBJ2-1	TRBV28	TRBD2
CASSPGQGVSSNQPQHF	TRBJ1-5	TRBV2	TRBD1
CSVDRDRGTDTQYF	TRBJ2-3	TRBV29-1	TRBD1
CASSQDGTAGQYF	TRBJ2-3	TRBV3-1/TRBV3-2	TRBD1
CAISDGRVYGYTF	TRBJ1-2	TRBV10-3	.
CASRATGANTGELFF	TRBJ2-2	TRBV2	TRBD1
CASSSRDTEAFF	TRBJ1-1	TRBV7-9	.
CASSLGLATDTQYF	TRBJ2-3	TRBV7-9	.
CASGLGDEQFF	TRBJ2-1	TRBV10-3	.
CASSVGQGSLMEQYF	TRBJ2-7	TRBV9	TRBD1
CASRDRGTLSGNTIYF	TRBJ1-3	TRBV2	TRBD1
CASSGGRNNREYF	TRBJ2-3	TRBV5-1	.